Reported below is one TCR beta chain. No antigen is known for it. This sample was taken from a study of T cell responses to AZD1222 COVID-19 vaccine. Per the germline V gene, CDR1 is SGHRS and CDR2 is YFSETQ. CDR3 length: 13 amino acids. Deletions cut 2 bases from V and 11 bases from J, with 16 bases between. Overall study findings and caveats: Baseline seropositivity occurred in only 5 or 6 AZD1222 recipients. In a largely white British group with more females than males, clonal diversity was possibly underestimated. Within unmutated variant regions lay the reported targets of nearly half of spike-specific TCRs.

Profiled with immunoSEQ multiplex PCR; TCRdb holds only in-frame clones, not every one. The table shows about 140,000 clones, with 91% occurring only once. The chain is built from TRBV5-1 and TRBJ1-1, with D maybe TRBD1 (5 bases). This sequence originates from an adult in good health. The sequencing here drew on peripheral blood, taken on day 0 of AZD1222 vaccination. The CDR3 nucleotides read TGCGCCAGCAGCTTCGGGGACCGCGAAGAGGCTTTCTTT. As protein: CASSFGDREEAFF.